The 16 T cell receptor beta chains below all came from one sample that was sequenced in a study of blood T cells in healthy people across ages. With a J-beta primer mix and a sample-barcoded 5' primer, a second PCR ran roughly 7 to 11 cycles. TCRdb passed the 5' RACE reads through MiXCR, listing each CDR3 protein once. The repertoire holds about 1.8 million distinct CDR3 sequences, with just under 50% as singletons. Sequenced material: blood. Every receptor here comes from a woman aged 40 to 50 in good health.

This clonotype was picked up a small number of times. The genes are TRBV16 and TRBJ1-6; perhaps TRBD1 as D (6 bases). The V gene lost 0 bases and the J gene lost 9 bases, with 12 bases spanning the gap. This CDR3 region has 15 residues. Germline-derived CDR1 and CDR2 are KGHSY and FQNENV. CDR3 sequence: CASSQSAGDGSPLHF. Written as DNA, the CDR3 is TGTGCCAGCAGCCAATCGGCAGGGGACGGTTCACCCCTCCACTTT.

This CDR3 is CASKSGTSGGNQETQYF. CDR3 DNA sequence: TGTGCCAGCAAGTCCGGGACTAGCGGGGGGAACCAAGAGACCCAGTACTTC. This chain connects TRBV2 to TRBJ2-5; 15 bases are shared with TRBD2. There are 17 residues in the CDR3. Germline CDR1 and CDR2: SNHLY and FYNNEI. J gave up 0 bases and V 7 bases, and 6 bases lay outside the gene matches.

The chain uses TRBV28 and TRBJ1-5; TRBD1 matches 12 bases. This CDR3 comprises 16 residues. Trimming at V came to 4 bases and at J to 6 bases, leaving 7 bases not matched to a gene. Germline CDR1 reads MDHEN; CDR2 reads SYDVKM. CDR3 region: CASSYPGTGGTQPQHF. CDR3 nucleotide sequence: TGTGCCAGCAGTTATCCCGGGACAGGGGGCACTCAGCCCCAGCATTTT.

The rearrangement joins TRBV18 to TRBJ2-7, with a weak D call TRBD1 (5 bases). V was trimmed by 3 bases and J by 6 bases, leaving 12 bases between them. The CDR3 runs to 13 residues. Germline CDR1 and CDR2: KGHSH and LQKENI. For the CDR3, the DNA is TGTGCCAGCTCACCGGCAGGGTATTCCGAGCAGTACTTC. As protein: CASSPAGYSEQYF.

As regards this clonotype: A read error is possible here, since a much larger clone lies one base away. This rearrangement joins TRBV4-3 to TRBJ2-1, with 7 bases lining up with TRBD1. The CDR3 loop spans 17 amino acids. Germline CDR1 reads LGHNA; CDR2 reads YSLEER. With 1 base clipped from V and 2 bases from J, the junction kept 8 bases outside the gene matches. The CDR3 reads CASSQGPGQRPYNEQFF. The CDR3 DNA follows: TGCGCCAGCAGCCAAGGACCGGGACAGAGACCCTACAATGAGCAGTTCTTC.

The genes are TRBV6-5 and TRBJ1-2; TRBD1 agrees at 11 bases. The junction had 9 bases not matched to a gene; V was cut back by 6 bases and J by 6 bases. Germline V gene data show CDR1 as MNHEY and CDR2 as SVGAGI. The CDR3 loop spans 15 amino acids. In DNA, the CDR3 is TGTGCCAGCAGCTCCCGGGACAGGGGGGACGATGGCTACACCTTC. It yields the protein CASSSRDRGDDGYTF.

The rearrangement uses TRBV18 and TRBJ1-6; D may be TRBD1 (6 bases). V was pared by 4 bases and J by 9 bases, with 13 bases between. CDR3 size: 14 residues. CDR1 is KGHSH, CDR2 LQKENI, per germline. The CDR3 DNA follows: TGTGCCAGCTCACTCAAACAGGGAGCTTCACCCCTCCACTTT. Protein sequence: CASSLKQGASPLHF. The full variable domain, rest sourced from reference TRBV18 and TRBJ1-6, is NAGVMQNPRHLVRRRGQEARLRCSPMKGHSHVYWYRQLPEEGLKFMVYLQKENIIDESGMPKERFSAEFPKEGPSILRIQQVVRGDSAAYFCASSLKQGASPLHFGNGTRLTVT.

The rearrangement joins TRBV27 to TRBJ1-2; the D gene is possibly TRBD1 (6 bases). Germline values: CDR1 MNHEY, CDR2 SMNVEV (reference sequence). CDR3 length: 14 amino acids. V was cut by 4 bases and J by 6 bases, with 15 bases left in between. CDR3 residues: CASSSHREEDGYTF. CDR3 sequence (DNA): TGTGCCAGCAGTTCCCACAGGGAGGAAGATGGCTACACCTTC.

This clonotype occurred a few times. V usage is TRBV5-1 and J usage is TRBJ2-5, with 11 bases lining up with TRBD2. The CDR3 extends over 15 amino acids. Germline V gene lookup returns CDR1 SGHRS and CDR2 YFSETQ. The junction had 7 bases not matched to a gene; V was cut back by 6 bases and J by 3 bases. Here the CDR3 reads CASTLAGGSKETQYF. The CDR3 DNA sequence: TGCGCCAGCACCCTAGCGGGGGGTTCCAAAGAGACCCAGTACTTC.

This clonotype is a singleton in its sample. V and J are TRBV20-1 and TRBJ1-6, with D maybe TRBD1 (5 bases). Germline V lookup: CDR1 DFQATT, CDR2 SNEGSKA (reference sequence). V lost 2 bases, J lost 8 bases, and 16 bases lay in between. The CDR3 has 15 residues. Written as DNA, the CDR3 is TGCAGTGCTAGACGTCCGGCAGGGAGTCATTCACCCCTCCACTTT. Translation: CSARRPAGSHSPLHF.

This chain uses TRBV6-2 or TRBV6-3 with TRBJ2-3; TRBD2 matches 13 bases. The CDR3 is 16 residues long. Germline V lookup: CDR1 MNHEY, CDR2 SVGEGT. J lost 2 bases, V lost 6 bases, and 5 bases had no gene match. The CDR3 protein is CASRRLAGGFTDTQYF. The CDR3 DNA follows: TGTGCCAGCAGGCGACTAGCGGGGGGATTCACAGATACGCAGTATTTT.

This sequence joins TRBV5-6 and TRBJ1-2, with TRBD1 as a possible D gene (5 bases). Trimming removed 3 bases from V and 8 bases from J, with 20 bases in between. Germline loops: CDR1 SGHDT, CDR2 YYEEEE. The CDR3 runs to 15 residues. In DNA form, the CDR3 reads TGTGCCAGCAGCTGGAGCGTGGGACCACACAACGGCTACACCTTC. Residues: CASSWSVGPHNGYTF. Supplemented by reference TRBV5-6 and TRBJ1-2, the full variable domain reads DAGVTQSPTHLIKTRGQQVTLRCSPKSGHDTVSWYQQALGQGPQFIFQYYEEEERQRGNFPDRFSGHQFPNYSSELNVNALLLGDSALYLCASSWSVGPHNGYTFGSGTRLTVV.

This rearrangement joins TRBV20-1 to TRBJ2-3; D uncertain. The CDR3 sequence is 14 residues long. V was shortened by 3 bases and J by 2 bases, with 12 bases between the two germline ends. Germline loops: CDR1 DFQATT, CDR2 SNEGSKA (reference sequence). CDR3 amino acids: CSARPYLTTDTQYF. Here the CDR3 DNA reads TGCAGTGCTAGGCCCTACCTGACCACAGATACGCAGTATTTT.

CDR3: CASSLESSPLHF. The CDR3 DNA is TGTGCCAGCAGCTTGGAGTCTTCACCCCTCCACTTT. J is TRBJ1-6 and V is TRBV7-9; D unresolved. Trimming removed 3 bases at V and 9 bases at J, with 6 bases between. Looked up from germline, CDR1 is SEHNR and CDR2 is FQNEAQ (reference sequence). The CDR3 contains 12 residues.

This chain joins TRBV29-1 and TRBJ2-1, with TRBD2 as a possible D gene (6 bases). The length of the CDR3 is 15 residues. Trimming removed 4 bases at V and 4 bases at J, with 17 bases between. CDR1 is SQVTM, CDR2 ANQGSEA, per germline. CDR3 residues: CSVAWGVIPYNEQFF. The CDR3 DNA follows: TGCAGCGTTGCCTGGGGGGTCATCCCGTACAATGAGCAGTTCTTC.

As for this clonotype: An end of the junction differs from the germline gene, which may be a read error. The chain couples TRBV20-1 to TRBJ2-3; 12 bases are shared with TRBD1. The CDR3 consists of 18 residues. CDR1 and CDR2 (germline): DFQATT, SNEGSKA (reference sequence). The CDR3 bases are TGCAGTGCTCGAAAAAGGCTCCCCGGGACAGGGGGCACGGATACGCAGTATTTT. It encodes CSARKRLPGTGGTDTQYF.